Below are 8 T cell receptor beta chains sequenced from a single sample in a study of T cell changes during pregnancy in multiple sclerosis. Here immunoSEQ multiplex PCR was the method, and the copy in TCRdb shows in-frame clones only, minus some. This table has around 40,000 clones, approximately 90% appearing once. The specimen comprised CD4+ T cells from peripheral blood mononuclear cells, sampled after pregnancy. The receptors were sampled from a female donor in good health, enrolled as a control in a pregnancy study.

V is TRBV5-1 and J is TRBJ2-7, with D possibly TRBD2 on 5 matching bases. This CDR3 is 15 amino acids long. V was clipped by 4 bases and J by 4 bases, with 18 bases between them. Germline V gene data show CDR1 as SGHRS and CDR2 as YFSETQ. The CDR3 region is CASSINGMTLYEQYF. Written as DNA, the CDR3 is TGCGCCAGCAGCATAAACGGGATGACCCTTTACGAGCAGTACTTC.

This rearrangement joins TRBV11-3 to TRBJ1-4; D ambiguous. V lost 5 bases, J lost 2 bases, and 12 bases lay in between. The CDR3 has 15 residues. CDR1 is SGHNT, CDR2 YENEEA, per germline. The CDR3 nucleotides are TGTGCCAGCAGCCCCGGAACGGGGACTAATGAAAAACTGTTTTTT. This codes for CASSPGTGTNEKLFF.

The rearrangement uses TRBV11-2 and TRBJ1-2; 7 nucleotides agree with TRBD1. V trimming: 3 bases; J trimming: 6 bases; junction bases outside the gene matches: 7. Germline V CDR1 and CDR2: SGHAT, FQNNGV. There are 14 residues in the CDR3. The chain's CDR3 is CASSFQGGMDGYTF. The CDR3 nucleotides read TGTGCCAGCAGCTTTCAAGGGGGCATGGATGGCTACACCTTC.

The CDR3 sequence: CATSVRQGSTYGYTF. The DNA of the CDR3 is TGTGCCACCAGCGTCCGACAGGGAAGTACCTATGGCTACACCTTC. The chain carries TRBV15 and TRBJ1-2; 7 positions match TRBD1. The V segment lost 5 bases and the J segment 4 bases; nucleotides outside the gene matches: 10. CDR3 size: 15 residues. The germline V gene has CDR1 LNHNV and CDR2 YYDKDF (reference sequence).

The V and J genes are TRBV18 and TRBJ2-7; the D gene is possibly TRBD2 (6 bases). V was shortened by 1 base and J by 2 bases, with 9 bases between the two germline ends. The CDR3 runs 14 residues. The germline V gene encodes CDR1 KGHSH and CDR2 LQKENI. CDR3 sequence (DNA): TGTGCCAGCTCACCACTGGAGGGCGCCTACGAGCAGTACTTC. Its protein product is CASSPLEGAYEQYF.

CDR3 sequence: CASRTSGGSYEQYF. The CDR3 nucleotides read TGTGCCAGCAGGACTAGCGGGGGTTCCTACGAGCAGTACTTC. J is TRBJ2-7 and V is TRBV2, with 12 bases aligning to TRBD2. The germline V gene has CDR1 SNHLY and CDR2 FYNNEI. The junction had 1 base not matched to a gene; V was cut back by 6 bases and J by 1 base. CDR3 length: 14 residues.

The J gene is TRBJ2-7, the V gene TRBV6-5; D is uncertain. The V and J ends lost 2 bases and 0 bases respectively, with 11 bases between them. Germline values: CDR1 MNHEY, CDR2 SVGAGI. CDR3 size: 15 residues. CDR3 residues: CASSYADRSSYEQYF. The CDR3 DNA reads as TGTGCCAGCAGTTACGCCGACCGGAGCTCCTACGAGCAGTACTTC.

The genes are TRBV19 and TRBJ2-3; 16 bases align to TRBD2. Trimming at V came to 5 bases and at J to 6 bases, leaving 14 bases not matched to a gene. This CDR3 comprises 19 residues. The germline CDR1 and CDR2 sequences are LNHDA and SQIVND (reference sequence). CDR3 DNA: TGTGCCAGTAGTCCGGGACTAGCGGGGGGGCCCAAGACCGGCGATACGCAGTATTTT. Translation: CASSPGLAGGPKTGDTQYF.